What follows is one TCR beta chain and its context. Its matching antigen is unknown. This specimen comes from a study of cytomegalovirus exposure and HLA in healthy donors. Whole-study results and caveats: Later analysis identified a missense DCLRE1C variant that was linked to TCR beta V- and J-gene trimming.

The V gene's germline CDR1 is MNHNS and CDR2 SASEGT. This CDR3 spans 16 amino acids. Vbeta (60) and Jbeta (13) primers were used in the PCR. Per the study methods: Among the unique TCR beta chains that a later analysis counted, about 84 million in all, roughly 10 million were shared. The data were produced by immunoSEQ multiplex PCR, yet TCRdb's version contains in-frame clones alone and is incomplete. V and J calls and clone size come straight from that table; D and trimming were deduced from the DNA. Altogether around 92,000 clones are present, approximately 80% being singletons, with the ten largest covering 2% to 2.5%.

The sample consisted of PBMCs. The TCR was taken from a man aged 18 to 29 in good health and CMV-seronegative. This chain connects TRBV6-1 to TRBJ2-5, with D maybe TRBD2 (6 bases). The end of the DNA fits TRBJ2-7 better, so the J call may be wrong. CDR3 nucleotide sequence: TGTGCCAGCAGTGGCCAACTAGCAAGAGGCCTCCACGAGCAGTACTTC. The encoded protein is CASSGQLARGLHEQYF.